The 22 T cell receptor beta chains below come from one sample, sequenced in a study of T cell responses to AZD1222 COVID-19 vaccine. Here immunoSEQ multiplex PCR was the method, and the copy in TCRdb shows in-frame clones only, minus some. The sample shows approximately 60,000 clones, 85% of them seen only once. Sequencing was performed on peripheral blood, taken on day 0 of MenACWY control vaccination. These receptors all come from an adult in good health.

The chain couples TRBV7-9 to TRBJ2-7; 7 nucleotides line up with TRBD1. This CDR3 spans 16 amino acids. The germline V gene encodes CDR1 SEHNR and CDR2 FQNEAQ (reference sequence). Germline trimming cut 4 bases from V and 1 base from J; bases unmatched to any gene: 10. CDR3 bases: TGTGCCAGCAGCTATTGGCCCGGGACAGAATCCTACGAGCAGTACTTC. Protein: CASSYWPGTESYEQYF.

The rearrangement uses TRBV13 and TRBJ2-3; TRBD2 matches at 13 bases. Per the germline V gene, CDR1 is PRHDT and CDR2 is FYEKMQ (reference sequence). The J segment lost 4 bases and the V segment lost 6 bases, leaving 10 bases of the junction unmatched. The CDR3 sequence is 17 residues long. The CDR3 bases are TGTGCCAGCAGACCTCCTCGGACTAGCGGGAGTCCAGATACGCAGTATTTT. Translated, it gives CASRPPRTSGSPDTQYF.

The CDR3 spells CASSPGGRSTGELFF. The CDR3 DNA sequence: TGTGCCAGCTCACCAGGAGGGAGGTCCACCGGGGAGCTGTTTTTT. The J gene is TRBJ2-2, the V gene TRBV18, with a weak D call TRBD2 (6 bases). Germline values: CDR1 KGHSH, CDR2 LQKENI. V was pared by 2 bases and J by 4 bases, with 11 bases between. This CDR3 comprises 15 residues.

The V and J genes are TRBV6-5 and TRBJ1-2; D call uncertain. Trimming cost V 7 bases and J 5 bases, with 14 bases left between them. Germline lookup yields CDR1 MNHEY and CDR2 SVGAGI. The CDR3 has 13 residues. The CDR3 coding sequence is TGTGCCAGCATTAAAAGGGCACCTTATGGCTACACCTTC. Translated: CASIKRAPYGYTF.

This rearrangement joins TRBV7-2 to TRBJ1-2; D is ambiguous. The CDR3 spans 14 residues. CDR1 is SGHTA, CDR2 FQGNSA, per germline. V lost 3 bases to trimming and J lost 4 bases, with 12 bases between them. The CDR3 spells CASSFDRRSYGYTF. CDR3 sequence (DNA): TGTGCCAGCAGCTTCGACCGGCGGTCCTATGGCTACACCTTC.

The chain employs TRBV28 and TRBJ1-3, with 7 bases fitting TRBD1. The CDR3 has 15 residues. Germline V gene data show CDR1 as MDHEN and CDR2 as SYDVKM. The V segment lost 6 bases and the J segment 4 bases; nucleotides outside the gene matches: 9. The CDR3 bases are TGTGCCAGCAGCCCACAGGGGACATGGGGAAACACCATATATTTT. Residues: CASSPQGTWGNTIYF.

The CDR3 bases are TGTGCCACCAGTGCATCGGAGGTGCGCACAGATACGCAGTATTTT. Protein product: CATSASEVRTDTQYF. The J gene is TRBJ2-3, the V gene TRBV24-1, with D possibly being TRBD2 (5 bases). V was clipped by 5 bases and J by 1 base, with 12 bases between them. The germline CDR1 and CDR2 sequences are KGHDR and SFDVKD. CDR3 length equals 15 residues.

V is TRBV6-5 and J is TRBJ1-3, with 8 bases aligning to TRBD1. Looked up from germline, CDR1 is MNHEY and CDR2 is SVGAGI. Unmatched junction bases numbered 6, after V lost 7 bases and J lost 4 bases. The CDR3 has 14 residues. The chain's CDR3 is CASKDRAWGNTIYF. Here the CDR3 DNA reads TGTGCCAGCAAGGACAGGGCGTGGGGAAACACCATATATTTT.

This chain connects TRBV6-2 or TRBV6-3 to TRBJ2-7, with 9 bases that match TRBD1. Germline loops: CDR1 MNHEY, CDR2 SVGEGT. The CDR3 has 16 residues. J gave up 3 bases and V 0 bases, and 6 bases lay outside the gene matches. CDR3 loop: CASSYSRTGVNYEQYF. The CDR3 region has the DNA TGTGCCAGCAGTTACTCGAGGACAGGGGTTAACTACGAGCAGTACTTC.

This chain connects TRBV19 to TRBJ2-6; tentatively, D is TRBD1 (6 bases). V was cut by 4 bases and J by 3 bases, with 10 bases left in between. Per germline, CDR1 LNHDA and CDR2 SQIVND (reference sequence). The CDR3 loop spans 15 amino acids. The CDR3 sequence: CASSTGTSGANVLTF. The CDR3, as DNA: TGTGCCAGTAGTACCGGGACAAGTGGGGCCAACGTCCTGACTTTC. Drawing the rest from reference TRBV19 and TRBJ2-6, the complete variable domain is DGGITQSPKYLFRKEGQNVTLSCEQNLNHDAMYWYRQDPGQGLRLIYYSQIVNDFQKGDIAEGYSVSREKKESFPLTVTSAQKNPTAFYLCASSTGTSGANVLTFGAGSRLTVL.

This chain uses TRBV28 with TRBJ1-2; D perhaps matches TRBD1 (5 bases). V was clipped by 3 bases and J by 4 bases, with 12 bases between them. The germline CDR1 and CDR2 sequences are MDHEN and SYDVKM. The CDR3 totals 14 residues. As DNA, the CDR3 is TGTGCCAGCAGTTTCGGCCAGGGCGCCTATGGCTACACCTTC. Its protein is CASSFGQGAYGYTF.

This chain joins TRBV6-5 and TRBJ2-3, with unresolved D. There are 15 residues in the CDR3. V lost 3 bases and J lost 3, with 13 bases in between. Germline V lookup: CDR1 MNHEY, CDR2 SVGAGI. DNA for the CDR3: TGTGCCAGCAGTTATGGGCAGATGAAAACAGATACGCAGTATTTT. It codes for CASSYGQMKTDTQYF.

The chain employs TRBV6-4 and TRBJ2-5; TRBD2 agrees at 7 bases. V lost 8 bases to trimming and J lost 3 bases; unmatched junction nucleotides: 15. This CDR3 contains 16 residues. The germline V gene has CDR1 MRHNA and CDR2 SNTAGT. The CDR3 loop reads CASGSCGSFGKETQYF. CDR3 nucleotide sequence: TGTGCCAGCGGTTCATGCGGGAGCTTCGGCAAAGAGACCCAGTACTTC.

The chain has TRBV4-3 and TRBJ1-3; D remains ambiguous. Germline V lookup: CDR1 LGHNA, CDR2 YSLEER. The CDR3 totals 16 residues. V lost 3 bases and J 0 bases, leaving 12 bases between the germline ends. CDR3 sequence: CASSQLTGSSGNTIYF. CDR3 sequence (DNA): TGCGCCAGCAGCCAGTTGACGGGAAGCTCTGGAAACACCATATATTTT.

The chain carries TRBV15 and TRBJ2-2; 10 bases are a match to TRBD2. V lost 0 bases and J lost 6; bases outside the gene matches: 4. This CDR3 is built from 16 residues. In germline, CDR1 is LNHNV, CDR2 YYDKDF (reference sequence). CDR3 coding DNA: TGTGCCACCAGCAGAGAAAGCGGGAGGGCCGCCGGGGAGCTGTTTTTT. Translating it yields CATSRESGRAAGELFF.

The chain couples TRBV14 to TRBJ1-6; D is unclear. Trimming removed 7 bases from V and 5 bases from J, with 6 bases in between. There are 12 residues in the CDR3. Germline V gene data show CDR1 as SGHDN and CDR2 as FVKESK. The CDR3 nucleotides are TGTGCCAGCAACCGGGATAATTCACCCCTCCACTTT. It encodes CASNRDNSPLHF.

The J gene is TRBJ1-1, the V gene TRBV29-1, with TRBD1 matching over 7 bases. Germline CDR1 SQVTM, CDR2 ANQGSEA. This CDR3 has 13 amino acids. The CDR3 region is CSVMVQGGTEAFF. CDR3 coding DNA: TGCAGTGTTATGGTTCAGGGGGGCACTGAAGCTTTCTTT.

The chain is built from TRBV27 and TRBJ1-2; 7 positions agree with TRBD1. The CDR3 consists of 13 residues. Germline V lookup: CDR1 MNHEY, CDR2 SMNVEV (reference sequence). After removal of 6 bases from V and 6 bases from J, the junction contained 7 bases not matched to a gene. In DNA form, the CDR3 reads TGTGCCAGCAGCCCAGGACAGGTAGATGGCTACACCTTC. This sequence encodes CASSPGQVDGYTF.

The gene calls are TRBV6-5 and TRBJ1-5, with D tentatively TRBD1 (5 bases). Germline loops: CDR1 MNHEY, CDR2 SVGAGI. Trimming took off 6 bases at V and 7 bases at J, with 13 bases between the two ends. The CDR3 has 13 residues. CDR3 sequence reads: CASRPGQGQPQHF. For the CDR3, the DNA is TGTGCCAGCAGGCCAGGGCAAGGACAGCCCCAGCATTTT.

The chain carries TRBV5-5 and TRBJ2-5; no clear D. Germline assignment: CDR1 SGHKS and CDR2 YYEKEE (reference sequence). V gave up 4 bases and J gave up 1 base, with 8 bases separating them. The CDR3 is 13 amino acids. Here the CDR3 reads CASSVLGQETQYF. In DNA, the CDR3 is TGTGCCAGCAGCGTCCTGGGCCAAGAGACCCAGTACTTC.

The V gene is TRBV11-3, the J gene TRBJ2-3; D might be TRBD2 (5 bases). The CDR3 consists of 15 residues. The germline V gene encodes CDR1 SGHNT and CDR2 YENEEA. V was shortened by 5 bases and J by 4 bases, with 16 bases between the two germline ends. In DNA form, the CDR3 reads TGTGCCAGCAGCCCCCGGGCGGGTATTGCAGATACGCAGTATTTT. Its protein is CASSPRAGIADTQYF. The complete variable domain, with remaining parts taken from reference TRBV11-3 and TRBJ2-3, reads EAGVVQSPRYKIIEKKQPVAFWCNPISGHNTLYWYLQNLGQGPELLIRYENEEAVDDSQLPKDRFSAERLKGVDSTLKIQPAELGDSAVYLCASSPRAGIADTQYFGPGTRLTVL.

The CDR3 nucleotides are TGTGCCATCAGTGTAACTAGCGGGAGCTCGGGTGAGCAGTTCTTC. Translated: CAISVTSGSSGEQFF. V gene TRBV10-3 combines with J gene TRBJ2-1, with 11 bases matching TRBD2. The CDR3 is 15 amino acids. Germline CDR1 reads ENHRY; CDR2 reads SYGVKD. V shed 4 bases, J shed 9 bases, and the junction held 8 bases outside the gene matches.